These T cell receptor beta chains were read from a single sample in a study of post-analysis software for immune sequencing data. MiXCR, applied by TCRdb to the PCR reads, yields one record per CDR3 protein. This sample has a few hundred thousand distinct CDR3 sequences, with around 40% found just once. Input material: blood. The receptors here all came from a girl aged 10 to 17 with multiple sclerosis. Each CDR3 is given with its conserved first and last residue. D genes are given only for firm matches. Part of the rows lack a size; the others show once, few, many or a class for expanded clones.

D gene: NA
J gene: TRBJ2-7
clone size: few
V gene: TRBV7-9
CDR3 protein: CASSSGSLHEQYF
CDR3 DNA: TGTGCCAGCAGCTCGGGCAGTTTGCACGAGCAGTACTTC

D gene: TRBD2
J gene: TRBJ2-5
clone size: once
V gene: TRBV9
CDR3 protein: CASSQRLAGRETQYF
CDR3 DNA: TGTGCCAGCAGCCAACGGCTAGCGGGGCGAGAGACCCAGTACTTC

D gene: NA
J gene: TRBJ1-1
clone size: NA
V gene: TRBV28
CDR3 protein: CASGTGPDYTEAFF
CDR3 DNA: TGTGCCAGTGGCACGGGGCCGGACTACACTGAAGCTTTCTTT

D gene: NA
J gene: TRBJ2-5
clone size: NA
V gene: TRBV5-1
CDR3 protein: CASSLLGEEETQYF
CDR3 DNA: TGCGCCAGCAGCTTACTAGGCGAAGAAGAGACCCAGTACTTC

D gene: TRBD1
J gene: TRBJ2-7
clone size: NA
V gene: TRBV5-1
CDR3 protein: CASSSGSGTGFYEQYF
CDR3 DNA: TGCGCCAGCAGCTCGGGATCCGGGACAGGGTTCTACGAGCAGTACTTC

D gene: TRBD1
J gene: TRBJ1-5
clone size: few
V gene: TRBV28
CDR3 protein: CASSLITGDNQPQHF
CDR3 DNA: TGTGCCAGCAGTTTAATAACAGGGGACAATCAGCCCCAGCATTTT

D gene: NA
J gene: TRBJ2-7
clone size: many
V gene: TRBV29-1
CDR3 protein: CSVRDIVSSYEQYF
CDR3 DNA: TGCAGCGTAAGGGACATCGTTAGCTCCTACGAGCAGTACTTC

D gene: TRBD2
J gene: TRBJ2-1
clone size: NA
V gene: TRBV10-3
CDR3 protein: CAISEGGRALNEQFF
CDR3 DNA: TGTGCCATCAGTGAAGGCGGGAGGGCCCTCAATGAGCAGTTCTTC

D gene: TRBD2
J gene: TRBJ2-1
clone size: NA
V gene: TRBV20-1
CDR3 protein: CSARDPLAGGSDEQFF
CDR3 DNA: TGCAGTGCTAGAGACCCCCTAGCGGGAGGGAGCGATGAGCAGTTCTTC

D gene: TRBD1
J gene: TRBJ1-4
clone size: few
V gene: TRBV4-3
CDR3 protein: CASSQDRGPEEKLFF
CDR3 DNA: TGCGCCAGCAGCCAAGACAGGGGGCCAGAAGAAAAACTGTTTTTT

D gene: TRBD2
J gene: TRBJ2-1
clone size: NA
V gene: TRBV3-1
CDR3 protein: CASSSKPTSGRFNEQFF
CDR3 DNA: TGTGCCAGCAGCTCAAAGCCGACTAGCGGGAGATTTAATGAGCAGTTCTTC

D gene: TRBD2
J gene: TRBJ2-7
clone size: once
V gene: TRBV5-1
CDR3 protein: CASSSGLAGKLYEQYF
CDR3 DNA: TGCGCCAGCAGCTCGGGACTAGCGGGAAAACTTTACGAGCAGTACTTC

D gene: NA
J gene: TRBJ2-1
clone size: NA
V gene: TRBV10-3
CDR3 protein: CAIRKGGGRSYNEQFF
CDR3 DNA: TGTGCCATCAGAAAAGGGGGGGGACGCTCCTACAATGAGCAGTTCTTC

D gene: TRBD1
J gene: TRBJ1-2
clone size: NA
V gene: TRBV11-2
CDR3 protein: CASSSDRGRGYTF
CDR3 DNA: TGTGCCAGCAGCTCTGACAGGGGACGAGGCTACACCTTC

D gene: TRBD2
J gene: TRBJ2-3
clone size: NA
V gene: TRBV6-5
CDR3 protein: CASSYHLAASTDTQYF
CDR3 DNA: TGTGCCAGCAGTTATCATCTAGCGGCTAGCACAGATACGCAGTATTTT

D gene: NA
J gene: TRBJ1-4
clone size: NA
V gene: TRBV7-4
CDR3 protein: CASFRRVSTNEKLFF
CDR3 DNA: TGTGCCAGTTTTCGGAGGGTGTCAACTAATGAAAAACTGTTTTTT

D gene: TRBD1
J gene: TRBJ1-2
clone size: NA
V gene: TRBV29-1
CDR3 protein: CSVDEQGIDYTF
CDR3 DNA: TGCAGCGTTGACGAACAGGGGATCGACTACACCTTC

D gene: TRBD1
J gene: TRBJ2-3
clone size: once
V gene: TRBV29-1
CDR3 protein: CSVEGETGGFGSTDTQYF
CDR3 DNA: TGCAGCGTTGAAGGAGAGACAGGGGGCTTCGGGAGCACAGATACGCAGTATTTT

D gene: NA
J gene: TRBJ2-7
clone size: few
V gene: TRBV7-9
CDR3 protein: CASSASGFSYEQYF
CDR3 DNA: TGTGCCAGCAGCGCAAGCGGGTTCTCCTACGAGCAGTACTTC

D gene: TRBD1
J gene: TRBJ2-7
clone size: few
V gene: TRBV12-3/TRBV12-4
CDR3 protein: CASSYQVDRENEQYF
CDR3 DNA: TGTGCCAGCAGTTACCAGGTGGACAGGGAGAACGAGCAGTACTTC

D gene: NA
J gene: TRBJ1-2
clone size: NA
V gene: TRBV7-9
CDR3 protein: CASSSEMGGYTF
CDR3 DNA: TGTGCCAGCAGCTCCGAAATGGGTGGCTACACCTTC

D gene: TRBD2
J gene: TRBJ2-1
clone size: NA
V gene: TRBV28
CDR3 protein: CASSLLIRGTSGTNEQFF
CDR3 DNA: TGTGCCAGCAGTTTATTAATTAGAGGGACTAGCGGGACCAATGAGCAGTTCTTC

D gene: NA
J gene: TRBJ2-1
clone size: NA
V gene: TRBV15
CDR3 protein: CATSRDSRGNGQFF
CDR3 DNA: TGTGCCACCAGCAGAGATTCGCGAGGGAATGGGCAGTTCTTC

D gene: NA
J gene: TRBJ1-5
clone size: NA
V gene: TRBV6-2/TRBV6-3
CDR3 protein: CATGRPPMDQPQHF
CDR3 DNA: TGTGCCACCGGTCGCCCCCCGATGGATCAGCCCCAGCATTTT

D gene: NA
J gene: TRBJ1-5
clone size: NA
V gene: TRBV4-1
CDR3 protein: CASSQERGEGNQPQHF
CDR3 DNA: TGCGCCAGCAGCCAAGAACGGGGGGAAGGCAATCAGCCCCAGCATTTT

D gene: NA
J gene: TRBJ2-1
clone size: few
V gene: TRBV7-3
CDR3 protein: CASSIGPLDYNEQFF
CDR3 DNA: TGTGCCAGCAGCATAGGACCTTTAGACTACAATGAGCAGTTCTTC

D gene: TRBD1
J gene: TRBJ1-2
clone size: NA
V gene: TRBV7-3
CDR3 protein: CACSPTGTGVGYTF
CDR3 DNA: TGTGCCTGCAGCCCAACCGGGACAGGGGTGGGCTACACCTTC

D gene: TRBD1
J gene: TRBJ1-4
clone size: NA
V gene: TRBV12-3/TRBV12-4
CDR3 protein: CASSPPTGRWSELFF
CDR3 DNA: TGTGCCAGCAGTCCCCCGACAGGGCGTTGGAGTGAACTGTTTTTT

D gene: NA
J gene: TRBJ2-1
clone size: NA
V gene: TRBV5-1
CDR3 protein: CASSTVEAIDEQFF
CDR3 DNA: TGCGCCAGCAGCACAGTGGAAGCAATCGATGAGCAGTTCTTC

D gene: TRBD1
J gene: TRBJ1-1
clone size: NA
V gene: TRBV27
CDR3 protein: CASSLGAGGREAFF
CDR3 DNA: TGTGCCAGCAGTTTAGGGGCAGGGGGCAGGGAAGCTTTCTTT

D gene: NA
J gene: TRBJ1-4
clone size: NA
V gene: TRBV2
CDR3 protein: CAGSDNSQGHEKLFF
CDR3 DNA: TGTGCCGGCAGTGATAACTCCCAAGGGCATGAAAAACTGTTTTTT

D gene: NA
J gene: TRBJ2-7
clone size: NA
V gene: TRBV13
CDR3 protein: CASSLFYARPYEQYF
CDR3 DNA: TGTGCCAGCAGCTTATTCTACGCTAGGCCATACGAGCAGTACTTC

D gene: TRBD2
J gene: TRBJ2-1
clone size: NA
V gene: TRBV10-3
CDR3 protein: CAISEETWGTSGSHREYNEQFF
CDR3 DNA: TGTGCCATCAGTGAGGAAACCTGGGGGACTAGCGGGAGTCATAGGGAGTACAATGAGCAGTTCTTC

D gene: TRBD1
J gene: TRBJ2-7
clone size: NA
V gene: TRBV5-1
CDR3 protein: CASSLGTGTLGYEQYF
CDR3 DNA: TGCGCCAGCAGCTTGGGGACAGGTACCCTGGGATACGAGCAGTACTTC

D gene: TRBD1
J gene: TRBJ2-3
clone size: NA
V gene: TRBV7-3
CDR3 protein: CASSSPQTSRDRASKDTQYF
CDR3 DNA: TGTGCCAGCAGCTCCCCGCAGACAAGCAGAGACAGGGCCTCAAAAGATACGCAGTATTTT

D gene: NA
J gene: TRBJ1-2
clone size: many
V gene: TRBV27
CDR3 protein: CASSLREDYGYTF
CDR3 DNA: TGTGCCAGCAGTTTAAGGGAGGACTATGGCTACACCTTC

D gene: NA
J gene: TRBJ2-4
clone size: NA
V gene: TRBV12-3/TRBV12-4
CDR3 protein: CASSPKDSENIQYF
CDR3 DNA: TGTGCCAGCAGTCCTAAGGACAGCGAGAACATTCAGTACTTC

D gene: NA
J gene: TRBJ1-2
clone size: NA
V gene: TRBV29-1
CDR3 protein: CSVENGAGYTF
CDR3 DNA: TGCAGCGTTGAAAACGGGGCTGGCTACACCTTC

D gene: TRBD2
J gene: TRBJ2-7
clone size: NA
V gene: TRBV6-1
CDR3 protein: CASSGGAGDSYEQYF
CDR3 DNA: TGTGCCAGCAGTGGAGGAGCGGGAGACTCCTACGAGCAGTACTTC

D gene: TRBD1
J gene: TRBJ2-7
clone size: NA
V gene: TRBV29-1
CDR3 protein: CSATRPGQSYEQYF
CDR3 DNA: TGCAGCGCCACCCGACCGGGACAGTCCTACGAGCAGTACTTC